This TCR beta chain was found in a study of OX40 agonist ivuxolimab in advanced cancers. Overall study: The diagnoses of dose-escalation patients were hepatocellular carcinoma, melanoma, renal cell or head and neck cancer.

Using immunoSEQ multiplex PCR, the repertoire was profiled, and TCRdb retains in-frame clones only, with some absent. The repertoire holds tens of thousands of clones, 84% seen once, with 1.1% in the top ten. CDR1 MNHEY and CDR2 SVGAGI come from the germline V gene. CDR3 length: 13 amino acids. The V gene lost 9 bases and the J gene lost 0 bases, with 12 bases spanning the gap. The gene calls are TRBV6-5 and TRBJ2-7; the D gene is possibly TRBD1 (5 bases). The sample here was CD4+ or CD8+ T cells sorted from blood, taken in a trial of the OX40 agonist ivuxolimab. The origin of this receptor is an adult with an advanced solid tumor such as melanoma, head and neck, liver or kidney cancer. The CDR3 region is CASGDSSSYEQYF. For the CDR3, the DNA is TGTGCCAGTGGAGACAGTAGCTCCTACGAGCAGTACTTC.